The next 2 T cell receptor beta chains were all read from a single sample in a study of blood T cells in healthy people across ages. PCR was performed a second time for about 7 to 12 cycles using a sample-barcoded 5' primer and a J-beta primer mix. TCRdb independently ran MiXCR on the 5' RACE reads; one entry per CDR3 protein. Of 1.5 million to 2 million distinct CDR3 sequences listed, 28% were seen once; the top ten hold about 8%. The sequenced sample consisted of blood. Receptors were obtained from a young woman in good health.

This clonotype was observed a few times. The rearrangement links TRBV6-2 or TRBV6-3 to TRBJ2-1; TRBD2 might be the D (5 bases). Germline V gene sequence: CDR1 MNHEY, CDR2 SVGEGT. V was trimmed by 7 bases and J by 0 bases, leaving 22 bases between them. The CDR3 loop spans 18 amino acids. The CDR3 loop reads CASTHLTARGSSYNEQFF. The DNA for the CDR3 is TGTGCCAGCACCCACCTTACAGCCCGTGGGAGCTCCTACAATGAGCAGTTCTTC.

There are a few counts of this clonotype. The CDR3 sequence is CASSPQGSTGELFF. The DNA of the CDR3 is TGTGCCAGCAGCCCACAGGGGAGTACCGGGGAGCTGTTTTTT. V gene TRBV7-2 combines with J gene TRBJ2-2, with 7 nucleotides matching TRBD1. The CDR3 length is 14 residues. J gave up 5 bases and V 5 bases, and 5 bases lay outside the gene matches. Germline CDR1 SGHTA, CDR2 FQGNSA.